These 20 T cell receptor beta chains came from one sample sequenced in a study of radiotherapy plus CTLA-4 blockade in lung cancer (dated 2018 in TCRdb). Library preparation used the immunoSEQ multiplex PCR assay. Imported from immuneACCESS, the table was reduced by TCRdb to in-frame sequences with V and J called. These copies leave out some clones; in studies compared against another copy, an unresolved V gene accounts for under half, and the cause of the remainder is not known. For this sample there are some 110,000 clones; approximately 80% appear just once. The top ten hold approximately 5.5% of the sample. Material: peripheral blood, obtained from a patient treated with radiotherapy plus ipilimumab. The receptors come from a human donor with non-small cell lung cancer who had a partial response to radiotherapy plus ipilimumab.

Note on this clone: Other DNA sequences of this sample code for an identical CDR3. The chain recombines TRBV4-2 with TRBJ2-4; TRBD1 matches at 7 bases. Germline V gives CDR1 LGHNA, CDR2 YNFKEQ. The ends lost 0 bases at V and 10 bases at J; junction bases unmatched: 9. The CDR3 runs 15 residues. The CDR3 protein is CASSQESTGLRIQYF. In nucleotides, the CDR3 is TGTGCCAGCAGCCAAGAGTCGACAGGGTTAAGAATTCAGTACTTC.

The genes are TRBV30 and TRBJ2-4, with TRBD1 identical over 9 bases. Germline values: CDR1 GTSNPN, CDR2 SVGIG (reference sequence). J lost 5 bases, V lost 0 bases, and 5 bases had no gene match. The CDR3 is 15 amino acids. CDR3 DNA sequence: TGTGCCTGGAGTGTTGAGACAGGGGGTCAAAACATTCAGTACTTC. Encoded protein: CAWSVETGGQNIQYF.

The chain employs TRBV7-3 and TRBJ2-2; 7 nucleotides line up with TRBD1. The V and J ends lost 5 bases and 7 bases, in that order; junction bases with no gene match: 16. The V gene's germline CDR1 is SGHTA and CDR2 FQGTGA. The CDR3 spans 17 residues. CDR3 nucleotide sequence: TGTGCCAGCAGCCCGTATACAGGGGACAGAAGCCGCGGGGAGCTGTTTTTT. Its translation: CASSPYTGDRSRGELFF.

This clone came up a few times. CDR3 loop: CASSLARDYEQYF. As DNA, the CDR3 is TGTGCCAGCAGTTTGGCCAGGGACTACGAGCAGTACTTC. The chain carries TRBV27 and TRBJ2-7, with D perhaps matching TRBD1 (5 bases). The CDR3 covers 13 residues. Germline values: CDR1 MNHEY, CDR2 SMNVEV (reference sequence). Trimming removed 3 bases from V and 3 bases from J, with 9 bases in between.

This chain connects TRBV6-4 to TRBJ2-2; TRBD1 is a possible D gene (5 bases). The CDR3 has 14 residues. The ends were cut back, 5 bases at V and 5 bases at J, with 12 bases in the middle. Germline V gives CDR1 MRHNA, CDR2 SNTAGT. The DNA for the CDR3 is TGTGCCAGCAGTACCTTCGACAGAACCGGGGAGCTGTTTTTT. Translated, it gives CASSTFDRTGELFF.

The chain uses TRBV9 and TRBJ1-3; possible D gene TRBD1, 5 bases. The CDR3 has 17 residues. Deletions cut 4 bases from V and 1 base from J, with 18 bases between. Germline values: CDR1 SGDLS, CDR2 YYNGEE. The CDR3 sequence: CASSLETARRSGNTIYF. The CDR3 DNA reads as TGTGCCAGCAGCTTAGAGACAGCCCGAAGGTCTGGAAACACCATATATTTT. Filled out from reference TRBV9 and TRBJ1-3, the complete variable domain reads DSGVTQTPKHLITATGQRVTLRCSPRSGDLSVYWYQQSLDQGLQFLIQYYNGEERAKGNILERFSAQQFPDLHSELNLSSLELGDSALYFCASSLETARRSGNTIYFGEGSWLTVV.

This clone was seen only a few times. The chain uses TRBV21-1 and TRBJ1-3; the table's D call TRBD1 went unverified against the DNA. TRBV21-1 is recorded as a pseudogene. The CDR3 sequence is 14 residues long. The CDR3 bases are TGTGCCAGCAGCAGGACGGACAGAGGAAACACCATATATTTT. It specifies CASSRTDRGNTIYF.

This clone was counted a few times. The chain links TRBV4-1 to TRBJ1-3, with D maybe TRBD1 (6 bases). The CDR3 has 17 residues. Trimming removed 5 bases from V and 8 bases from J, with 25 bases in between. The V gene's germline CDR1 is MGHRA and CDR2 YSYEKL. CDR3 region: CASSKGGVSGPLYTIYF. CDR3 coding DNA: TGCGCCAGCAGCAAAGGGGGGGTCTCGGGGCCCCTCTACACCATATATTTT.

This chain uses TRBV6-5 with TRBJ2-1, with 7 positions matching TRBD2. The CDR3 extends over 12 amino acids. CDR1 and CDR2 from the germline V gene are MNHEY and SVGAGI. J lost 7 bases, V lost 4 bases, and 1 base had no gene match. The CDR3 here is CASSLAGNEQFF. The CDR3 nucleotides are TGTGCCAGCAGTTTAGCGGGTAATGAGCAGTTCTTC.

This chain joins TRBV10-3 and TRBJ1-2, with D possibly matching TRBD1 (5 bases). The CDR3 consists of 14 residues. Germline V gene lookup returns CDR1 ENHRY and CDR2 SYGVKD. With 2 bases removed from V and 6 bases from J, the gap between germline ends came to 13 bases. CDR3 in amino acids: CAISEGYRLDGYTF. CDR3 DNA sequence: TGTGCCATCAGTGAGGGGTACAGGTTGGATGGCTACACCTTC.

The genes are TRBV28 and TRBJ2-2; a weak D match, TRBD2 (6 bases). The V and J ends lost 6 bases and 6 bases respectively, with 14 bases between them. Germline CDR1 is MDHEN and CDR2 is SYDVKM. The CDR3 has 14 amino acids. CDR3 in amino acids: CASSLHTSPGELFF. In DNA, the CDR3 is TGTGCCAGCAGCCTCCATACTAGCCCCGGGGAGCTGTTTTTT.

This chain links TRBV14 with TRBJ2-1; no definite D call. CDR3 size: 12 residues. The germline V and J ends were trimmed by 3 bases and 9 bases, with 9 bases remaining between them. Germline assignment: CDR1 SGHDN and CDR2 FVKESK. The CDR3 here is CASSHQVGEQFF. In DNA, the CDR3 is TGTGCCAGCAGCCACCAGGTTGGTGAGCAGTTCTTC.

The V gene is TRBV5-4, the J gene TRBJ2-2, with TRBD1 matching 9 bases. The CDR3 length is 17 residues. J lost 0 bases, V lost 4 bases, and 7 bases had no gene match. The germline CDR1 and CDR2 sequences are SGHNT and YYREEE (reference sequence). The CDR3, as DNA: TGTGCCAGCAGCCCCCCGGGACAGGGTTCGAACACCGGGGAGCTGTTTTTT. Translating it yields CASSPPGQGSNTGELFF.

The CDR3 sequence: CASSDTGIYGYTF. The CDR3 region has the DNA TGTGCCAGCAGCGACACAGGGATCTATGGCTACACCTTC. The rearrangement joins TRBV7-9 to TRBJ1-2; D perhaps matches TRBD1 (6 bases). Germline V CDR1 and CDR2: SEHNR, FQNEAQ (reference sequence). The CDR3 sequence is 13 residues long. V shed 5 bases and J shed 4 bases, with 11 bases lying between them.

The chain carries TRBV14 and TRBJ2-7; TRBD2 matches 7 bases. The CDR3 is 17 residues long. The ends lost 5 bases at V and 3 bases at J; junction bases unmatched: 16. Germline V gene sequence: CDR1 SGHDN, CDR2 FVKESK. The CDR3 DNA sequence: TGTGCCAGCAGCGATACGCCGTCTGGGGGGGTCGGCTACGAGCAGTACTTC. Protein product: CASSDTPSGGVGYEQYF.

This sequence joins TRBV5-1 and TRBJ2-5, with a tentative D call TRBD2 (6 bases). Germline-derived CDR1 and CDR2 are SGHRS and YFSETQ. The CDR3 covers 13 residues. With 4 bases removed from V and 6 bases from J, the gap between germline ends came to 13 bases. CDR3 DNA: TGCGCCAGCAGCCCCGAGGGGAGGCAGACCCAGTACTTC. Translation: CASSPEGRQTQYF.

The rearrangement joins TRBV6-5 to TRBJ1-1; a possible D gene is TRBD1 (6 bases). Germline V lookup: CDR1 MNHEY, CDR2 SVGAGI. This CDR3 has 15 amino acids. Trimming shortened V by 0 bases and J by 0 bases, and 8 bases separated the two germline ends. For the CDR3, the DNA is TGTGCCAGCAGTTACTCCGGGACATTGAACACTGAAGCTTTCTTT. Protein sequence: CASSYSGTLNTEAFF.

The sample holds a few counts of this clone. The chain combines TRBV7-6 with TRBJ1-1; possibly TRBD1 for D (5 bases). The CDR3 loop spans 12 amino acids. Looked up from germline, CDR1 is SGHVS and CDR2 is FNYEAQ. Between the trimmed V and J ends, which lost 6 bases and 4 bases, there was a span of 9 bases. CDR3 amino acids: CASSSGITEAFF. The DNA of the CDR3 is TGTGCCAGCAGTTCAGGGATCACTGAAGCTTTCTTT.

The rearrangement links TRBV2 to TRBJ2-1; the D gene is possibly TRBD2 (5 bases). The CDR3 runs 12 residues. Germline V lookup: CDR1 SNHLY, CDR2 FYNNEI. The V and J ends lost 6 bases and 9 bases respectively, with 12 bases between them. CDR3 bases: TGTGCCAGCAGGCAACTAGGAACTGAGCAGTTCTTC. Encoded protein: CASRQLGTEQFF.

This clone was counted between two and nine times. The chain recombines TRBV19 with TRBJ1-6; D gene unclear. This CDR3 is built from 15 residues. Trimming stripped 0 bases from V and 6 bases from J, with 9 bases between. Germline V lookup: CDR1 LNHDA, CDR2 SQIVND (reference sequence). The CDR3 DNA is TGTGCCAGTAGTATAGAGTTTCGCAGTAATTCACCCCTCCACTTT. Protein: CASSIEFRSNSPLHF.